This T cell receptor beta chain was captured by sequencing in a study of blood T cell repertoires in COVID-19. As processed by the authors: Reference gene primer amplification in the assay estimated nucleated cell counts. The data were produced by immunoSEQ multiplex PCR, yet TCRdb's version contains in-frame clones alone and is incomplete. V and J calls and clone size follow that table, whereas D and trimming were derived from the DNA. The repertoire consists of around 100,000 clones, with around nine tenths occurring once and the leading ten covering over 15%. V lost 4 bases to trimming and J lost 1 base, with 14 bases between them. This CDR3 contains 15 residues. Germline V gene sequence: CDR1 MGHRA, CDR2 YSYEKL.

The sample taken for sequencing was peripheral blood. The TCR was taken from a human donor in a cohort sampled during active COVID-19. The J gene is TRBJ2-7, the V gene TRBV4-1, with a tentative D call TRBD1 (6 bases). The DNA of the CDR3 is TGCGCCAGCAGCCCTCCTGACAGGCTGTCCTACGAGCAGTACTTC. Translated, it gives CASSPPDRLSYEQYF.